The clone carrying this T cell receptor delta chain has ten or more counts. Its specificity is not known. Bulk repertoires came from Vgamma9/Vdelta2+ or Vdelta2-negative gammadelta T cells flow-sorted from PBMC. Germline lookup yields CDR1 TSWWSYY and CDR2 QGS. This CDR3 region has 15 residues. V was trimmed by 6 bases and J by 0 bases, leaving 14 bases between them. This record comes from a study of γδ T cells in repeated Plasmodium falciparum infection. Study-level information: Timepoints: baseline, immediately before selected infections, and 21 days after every infection. Study-level findings and limits: Donors in Mali lived in a small rural village, largely one ethnic group. Repeated controlled infections reportedly drove waves of new clonotype selection in Vdelta2-negative, mostly Vdelta1+, gammadelta repertoires.

TCRdb called clones anew from the multiplex PCR reads with CATT. Among 75,000 to 100,000 delta-chain clones listed, around 1.4% were seen once. The genes are TRDV1 and TRDJ1; D gene unclear. Here the J gene came from matching the DNA to germline, since TCRdb omits it. Sequencing input: gamma-delta T cells from blood. The receptor was isolated from a pool of human donors (malaria-infected and uninfected, not separated). Written as DNA, the CDR3 is TGTGCTCTTGGTGGCTTGTACGGGTACACCGATAAACTCATCTTT. Translation gives CALGGLYGYTDKLIF.